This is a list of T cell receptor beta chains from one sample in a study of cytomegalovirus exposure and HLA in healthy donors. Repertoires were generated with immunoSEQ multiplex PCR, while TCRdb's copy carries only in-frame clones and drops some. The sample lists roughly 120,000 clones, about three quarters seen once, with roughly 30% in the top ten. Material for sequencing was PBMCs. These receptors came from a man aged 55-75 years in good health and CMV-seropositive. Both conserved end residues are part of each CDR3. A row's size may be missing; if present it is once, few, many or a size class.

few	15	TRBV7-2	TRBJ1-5	CASSLRTGAGQPQHF
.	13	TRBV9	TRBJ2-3	CASSRGSTDTQYF
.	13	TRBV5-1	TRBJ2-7	CASSLDRGWEQYF
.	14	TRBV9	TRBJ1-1	CASSVEGHSTEAFF
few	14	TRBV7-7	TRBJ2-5	CASSSGQGTETQYF
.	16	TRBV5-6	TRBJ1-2	CASSLGGTGVRNGYTF
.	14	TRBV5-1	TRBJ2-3	CASSPGPQGDTQYF
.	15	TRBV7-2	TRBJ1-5	CASSLIRVANQPQHF
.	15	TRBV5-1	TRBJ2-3	CASSFYSGSTDTQYF
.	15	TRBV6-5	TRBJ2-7	CASSRTSGSSYEQYF
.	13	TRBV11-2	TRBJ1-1	CASSLVRGTEAFF
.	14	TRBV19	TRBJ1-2	CASISNGQSYGYTF
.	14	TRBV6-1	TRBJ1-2	CASSEGDRAYGYTF
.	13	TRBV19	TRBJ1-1	CATSSMGNTEAFF
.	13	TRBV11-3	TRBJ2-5	CASSSTGRETQYF
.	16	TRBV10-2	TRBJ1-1	CASSEMWGGTNTEAFF